This TCR beta chain was retrieved from a study of CD8 T cells in Susac syndrome. Study-wide background: When their blood was taken, patients with Susac syndrome were therapy-naive, taking corticosteroids, or taking intravenous immunoglobulin alone.

Notes on the study in general: In its TCR sequencing and HLA analysis, the study acknowledged that the number of individuals was relatively small.

On this clonotype: The antigen is unknown.

Random hexamers served to reverse transcribe roughly 0.5 to 1 ug RNA. TCRdb passed the immunoSEQ multiplex PCR reads through MiXCR, listing each CDR3 protein once. Of 100,000 to 150,000 distinct CDR3 sequences in the sample, just under 95% were seen once. V lost 8 bases, J lost 2 bases, and 8 bases stayed unmatched. The CDR3 covers 15 residues. CDR1 and CDR2 (germline): LGHNA, YNFKEQ. The sequenced sample consisted of CD8+ T cells from PBMCs. The V gene is TRBV4-2, the J gene TRBJ1-1; 10 bases line up with TRBD1. The receptor was derived from a human donor with Susac syndrome. CDR3: CASGSGTGANTEAFF. In DNA form, the CDR3 reads TGTGCCAGCGGGAGCGGGACAGGGGCTAACACTGAAGCTTTCTTT.